These 8 T cell receptor beta chains came from one sample sequenced in a study of CD8 T cells in ankylosing spondylitis. TCRdb re-analysed the 5' RACE reads in MiXCR, keeping a single row per CDR3 protein. This sample yields hundreds of thousands of distinct CDR3 sequences, of which about 12% are seen a single time; approximately 6.3% belongs to the top ten. No antigens are known for them. Study-level findings and limits: Blood from ankylosing spondylitis patients appeared to carry a characteristic eight-variant TCR beta motif.

Specimen: blood, either unsorted or a sorted T cell fraction (not recorded which). Receptors originate from a male donor with ankylosing spondylitis.

J is TRBJ2-3 and V is TRBV24-1; 8 nucleotides agree with TRBD2. With 4 bases clipped from V and 0 bases from J, the junction kept 5 bases outside the gene matches. From germline, CDR1 is KGHDR and CDR2 SFDVKD. This CDR3 contains 16 residues. CDR3 sequence: CATSDRTSGSTDTQYF. The CDR3 region has the DNA TGTGCCACCAGTGACCGTACTAGCGGAAGCACAGATACGCAGTATTTT.

This clonotype was counted between two and nine times. V is TRBV18 and J is TRBJ2-6, with 10 bases identical to TRBD1. The CDR3 length is 17 residues. Looked up from germline, CDR1 is KGHSH and CDR2 is LQKENI. Trimming at V came to 2 bases and at J to 2 bases, leaving 3 bases not matched to a gene. CDR3 region: CASSPEDRGTGANVLTF. Written as DNA, the CDR3 is TGTGCCAGCTCACCAGAGGACAGGGGGACTGGGGCCAACGTCCTGACTTTC.

This chain joins TRBV20-1 and TRBJ2-1; a possible D gene is TRBD1 (6 bases). CDR3 size: 14 residues. Trimming stripped 1 base from V and 8 bases from J, with 15 bases between. Germline CDR1 reads DFQATT; CDR2 reads SNEGSKA (reference sequence). The CDR3, as DNA: TGCAGTGCTAGAGGGCACAGGGTGGTCGATGAGCAGTTCTTC. Encoded protein: CSARGHRVVDEQFF.

This clonotype was detected many times. The J gene is TRBJ1-1, the V gene TRBV12-3 or TRBV12-4, with D possibly matching TRBD1 (5 bases). The germline V and J ends were trimmed by 1 base and 1 base, with 10 bases remaining between them. The CDR3 sequence is 15 residues long. The CDR3 sequence: CASSLEHRRNTEAFF. The CDR3 bases are TGTGCCAGCAGTTTAGAGCACAGGAGGAACACTGAAGCTTTCTTT.

The rearrangement uses TRBV5-1 and TRBJ1-2; the D is unclear. There are 14 residues in the CDR3. CDR1 SGHRS and CDR2 YFSETQ come from the germline V gene. Trimming left V 0 bases short and J 2 bases short, with 8 bases between. Here the CDR3 reads CASSLEPANYGYTF. CDR3 coding DNA: TGCGCCAGCAGCTTGGAGCCAGCCAACTATGGCTACACCTTC.

Only a few counts were recorded for this clonotype. The V and J genes are TRBV20-1 and TRBJ2-1, with D maybe TRBD2 (6 bases). The CDR3 runs to 17 residues. V was trimmed by 0 bases and J by 7 bases, leaving 22 bases between them. CDR1 DFQATT and CDR2 SNEGSKA come from the germline V gene (reference sequence). CDR3 nucleotide sequence: TGCAGTGCTAGAGATGGGGGTGAATGGCAGGCGGGGAATGAGCAGTTCTTC. Amino acid sequence: CSARDGGEWQAGNEQFF.

This clonotype was seen more than once but under ten times. V is TRBV9 and J is TRBJ2-7, with D perhaps TRBD2 (6 bases). V was pared by 3 bases and J by 3 bases, with 16 bases between. The CDR3 extends over 15 amino acids. The germline gives CDR1 SGDLS, CDR2 YYNGEE. In DNA form, the CDR3 reads TGTGCCAGCAGCGCCCGGGAGAAGGGGTACTACGAGCAGTACTTC. It is translated as CASSAREKGYYEQYF.

The CDR3 sequence: CASSLKQNNQPQHF. The CDR3 nucleotides are TGTGCCAGCAGCTTAAAACAGAACAATCAGCCCCAGCATTTT. The chain is built from TRBV7-8 and TRBJ1-5; D gene ambiguous. Deletions cut 2 bases from V and 3 bases from J, with 8 bases between. The germline V gene has CDR1 SGHVS and CDR2 FQNEAQ. This CDR3 spans 14 amino acids.